The 13 T cell receptor beta chains presented below share a single source sample, sequenced in a study of OX40 agonist ivuxolimab in advanced cancers. Receptor amplification or capture employed the immunoSEQ multiplex PCR assay. TCRdb took over this immuneACCESS table, retaining in-frame rearrangements with V and J assigned. Such tables are incomplete; in checked studies, under half of the missing clones stem from an unresolved V gene, and the remainder is unexplained. This sample is represented by tens of thousands of clones; about 81% of them were singletons. Around 0.7% of the sample comes from the top ten. The source was CD4+ or CD8+ T cells sorted from blood, collected in a trial of the OX40 agonist ivuxolimab. The receptors stem from an adult with an advanced solid tumor such as melanoma, head and neck, liver or kidney cancer.

J is TRBJ2-3 and V is TRBV7-6; D gene unclear. V was clipped by 2 bases and J by 6 bases, with 6 bases between them. The CDR3 extends over 12 amino acids. The germline gives CDR1 SGHVS, CDR2 FNYEAQ. The CDR3 spells CASSLSRDTQYF. The CDR3 DNA sequence: TGTGCCAGCAGCTTATCTAGGGATACGCAGTATTTT.

This chain joins TRBV19 and TRBJ1-1, with 9 bases that match TRBD1. CDR1 is LNHDA, CDR2 SQIVND, per germline (reference sequence). This CDR3 has 14 amino acids. V gave up 6 bases and J gave up 3 bases; unmatched junction bases: 5. In DNA, the CDR3 is TGTGCCAGTAGAACACAGGGGGCTGACACTGAAGCTTTCTTT. It translates to CASRTQGADTEAFF.

The chain couples TRBV4-1 to TRBJ1-5; no firm D call. Germline V gives CDR1 MGHRA, CDR2 YSYEKL. V lost 5 bases, J lost 4 bases, and 18 bases lay in between. The CDR3 has 16 amino acids. In DNA, the CDR3 is TGCGCCAGCAGCGACGAAGGGCTTGGGGTTAATCAGCCCCAGCATTTT. Translation gives CASSDEGLGVNQPQHF.

V gene TRBV15 combines with J gene TRBJ1-1; D unclear. This CDR3 is 17 amino acids long. CDR1 and CDR2 from the germline V gene are LNHNV and YYDKDF (reference sequence). The V and J ends lost 0 bases and 6 bases respectively, with 20 bases between them. Written as DNA, the CDR3 is TGTGCCACCAGCAGAGATCGAGGGCCCCAGTCTCTACCTGAAGCTTTCTTT. Protein product: CATSRDRGPQSLPEAFF.

V is TRBV7-2 and J is TRBJ2-3, with 11 bases matching TRBD2. CDR1 SGHTA and CDR2 FQGNSA come from the germline V gene. After removal of 3 bases from V and 2 bases from J, the junction contained 1 base not matched to a gene. The CDR3 loop spans 15 amino acids. The CDR3 region is CASSLTSGNTDTQYF. The CDR3 coding sequence is TGTGCCAGCAGCTTGACTAGCGGGAACACAGATACGCAGTATTTT. Drawing the rest from reference TRBV7-2 and TRBJ2-3, the complete variable domain is GAGVSQSPSNKVTEKGKDVELRCDPISGHTALYWYRQSLGQGLEFLIYFQGNSAPDKSGLPSDRFSAERTGGSVSTLTIQRTQQEDSAVYLCASSLTSGNTDTQYFGPGTRLTVL.

The chain joins TRBV10-1 to TRBJ1-1; D perhaps matches TRBD1 (5 bases). This CDR3 has 15 amino acids. Trimming left V 2 bases short and J 4 bases short, with 14 bases between. In germline, CDR1 is WNHNN, CDR2 SYGVQD (reference sequence). In DNA form, the CDR3 reads TGCGCCAGCAGTGAGAGTCTCGGGGGGGTCACTGAAGCTTTCTTT. Translation gives CASSESLGGVTEAFF.

There are a few counts of this clone. The chain joins TRBV19 to TRBJ2-2; 7 bases line up with TRBD1. This CDR3 has 14 residues. Trimming removed 5 bases from V and 8 bases from J; junction bases left unmatched: 8. CDR1 and CDR2 (germline): LNHDA, SQIVND (reference sequence). The CDR3 DNA is TGTGCCAGTAGTTGGGCAGGGGGTTCGGGGGAGCTGTTTTTT. Translation: CASSWAGGSGELFF.

The chain joins TRBV7-2 to TRBJ2-3; 10 nucleotides agree with TRBD2. Germline V lookup: CDR1 SGHTA, CDR2 FQGNSA. CDR3 size: 12 residues. The V gene end was trimmed by 4 bases and the J gene end by 11 bases; junction bases not matched to a gene: 3. The CDR3 here is CASSSLAGMQYF. The CDR3 DNA reads as TGTGCCAGCAGCTCACTAGCGGGGATGCAGTATTTT.

The rearrangement joins TRBV7-8 to TRBJ2-7; D possibly corresponds to TRBD2 (6 bases). From germline, CDR1 is SGHVS and CDR2 FQNEAQ. V shed 5 bases and J shed 3 bases, with 17 bases lying between them. CDR3 length equals 15 residues. The CDR3 reads CASSPPRRAGYEQYF. The DNA for the CDR3 is TGTGCCAGCAGCCCTCCCAGGAGGGCGGGCTACGAGCAGTACTTC.

The genes are TRBV10-3 and TRBJ2-1; 12 bases match TRBD2. The CDR3 is made up of 16 amino acids. Per germline, CDR1 ENHRY and CDR2 SYGVKD. With V trimmed by 7 bases and J by 6 bases, 10 bases remained unmatched. The CDR3 region is CAIKSASGGAFNEQFF. The CDR3 bases are TGTGCCATCAAGTCGGCTAGCGGGGGGGCTTTCAATGAGCAGTTCTTC.

V gene TRBV10-3 combines with J gene TRBJ2-5; D is unresolved. The CDR3 is made up of 15 amino acids. Germline V lookup: CDR1 ENHRY, CDR2 SYGVKD. The ends were cut back, 3 bases at V and 4 bases at J, with 15 bases in the middle. The CDR3 sequence: CAISERLRPGETQYF. In DNA, the CDR3 is TGTGCCATCAGTGAAAGGTTACGACCCGGAGAGACCCAGTACTTC.

This clone was seen only a few times. V and J are TRBV5-1 and TRBJ2-6, with no clear D. The CDR3 spans 18 residues. Germline lookup yields CDR1 SGHRS and CDR2 YFSETQ. The V end was cut by 0 bases, the J end by 0 bases, with 13 bases between. CDR3 DNA: TGCGCCAGCAGCTTGGACCCGGGTCCTAGCTCTGGGGCCAACGTCCTGACTTTC. Translated, it gives CASSLDPGPSSGANVLTF. Based on the CDR3 plus reference TRBV5-1 and TRBJ2-6, the full variable domain is KAGVTQTPRYLIKTRGQQVTLSCSPISGHRSVSWYQQTPGQGLQFLFEYFSETQRNKGNFPGRFSGRQFSNSRSEMNVSTLELGDSALYLCASSLDPGPSSGANVLTFGAGSRLTVL.

This chain links TRBV6-5 with TRBJ1-2; TRBD1 matches at 9 bases. CDR1 is MNHEY, CDR2 SVGAGI, per germline. V was pared by 4 bases and J by 1 base, with 7 bases of the junction left unmatched. The length of the CDR3 is 16 residues. CDR3 region: CASSWFRDRDNYGYTF. Written as DNA, the CDR3 is TGTGCCAGCAGTTGGTTCCGGGACAGGGATAACTATGGCTACACCTTC.